The present T cell receptor beta chain was sequenced within a study of T cells in narcolepsy. Deletions cut 1 base from V and 5 bases from J, with 9 bases between. Germline V gives CDR1 LNHNV, CDR2 YYDKDF (reference sequence). This CDR3 is 14 amino acids long. The protocol was immunoSEQ multiplex PCR, while the TCRdb copy is restricted to in-frame clones and leaves out a portion. The data contain 30,000 to 35,000 clones, 87% of them singletons. The material sequenced was CD45RA- memory CD4+ T cells from PBMCs. This receptor was taken from a human donor with narcolepsy. The rearrangement joins TRBV15 to TRBJ1-5; D gene uncertain. The CDR3 region is CATSRVRADQPQHF. In DNA, the CDR3 is TGTGCCACCAGCAGAGTGCGCGCAGATCAGCCCCAGCATTTT.